This entry describes one T cell receptor (beta chain). A few counts support this clonotype. Its antigen remains unidentified. One base away lies a much larger clone, so this may be a sequencing read error. The germline V gene encodes CDR1 SGDLS and CDR2 YYNGEE. There are 13 amino acids in the CDR3, from cysteine to phenylalanine inclusive. Just CDR3 DNA is preserved here, 39 bases in frame from base 1. The sample originates from a study of read filtering for tumor transcriptome and immune sequencing (TCRdb year 2020). For the study in its entirety: The cohort had around 18 male and approximately 15 female patients with a mean age of roughly 66 years, ranging from roughly 40 to 90. By revised international staging, eight or nine patients were R-ISS I, some 17 were R-ISS II and roughly 7 were R-ISS III. After DNase treatment, whole-transcriptome libraries were prepared using the TruSeq RNA Access Library Prep Kit. Per sample, about 3.5 to 11 million TCR-region mapped reads were obtained with IR-seq, compared with only roughly 85 to 1273 with RNA-seq. Using the same bone marrow samples, the study compared TCR repertoires obtained by targeted immune repertoire sequencing with those obtained by bulk whole-transcriptome sequencing. One main goal was a read-filtering strategy for immune repertoire data, in particular deciding whether clonotypes backed by only one read should be removed. What the work shows at the level of the full study, not this receptor alone: Rather than purified T cells, the sorted CD138-negative fraction was a mixed bone marrow immune population. In IR-seq, single-read clonotypes were around four fifths of clonotypes but around 3.6% of total reads; in RNA-seq they were 74.6% of clonotypes and more than 40% of reads. When single-read clonotypes were removed, the proportions of shared clonotypes in IR-seq and RNA-seq correlated more strongly. IR-seq captured clonotypes at much higher depth and more reliably than RNA-seq, and smaller IR-seq throughput sufficed to identify most shared clonotypes.

Starting from 400 ng RNA, TCR libraries were constructed with the Immunoverse kit using molecular barcoded adaptors that cover the alpha/delta and beta/gamma chains. The same RNA used for transcriptome sequencing was used for TCR library preparation. An Illumina HiSeq 4000 with 2 x 150 cycles was used to sequence the TCR libraries. In the authors' own workflow: MiXCR aligned TCR reads to human V, D, J and C references and assembled the aligned reads into CDR3 clonotypes, with quality filtering and error correction included. The tcR package in R was used for analysis of clonotype counts and gene usage diversity. For inspection of raw mapping reads, RNA-seq reads were mapped by STAR aligner version 2.5.3a onto GRCh37 of the human genome. To test how sequencing depth affected the clonotypes detected, IR-seq fastq files were randomly downsampled with Seqtk 1.3. The public reads were quality trimmed at Q25 with fastp and then assembled into clones with MiXCR by TCRdb, keeping productive beta chains. Merged by CDR3 protein, the rows form single entries marked with the most common genes and DNA. The V and J calls come from TCRdb's annotation, not from the publication. The sample has about 40,000 distinct CDR3 sequences on record, 10% to 15% of them singletons. The ten largest clones take up 30% to 40% of the sample.

Bone marrow was sampled from every patient at the time of active disease. Isolation of bone marrow mononuclear cells was performed by Ficoll-Hypaque density gradient centrifugation. Myeloma plasma cells were removed and CD138-negative cells were obtained by negative selection following labeling with CD138 magnetic microbeads on a MACS separator. Flow cytometry on an Attune NxT with CD138 antibodies was used to check the purity of the isolated cells. Total RNA was extracted using TRIzol reagent and was quantified on a NanoDrop spectrophotometer. For each patient, the CD138-negative bone marrow sample underwent paired RNA-seq and IR-seq.

The V and J segments used are TRBV9 and TRBJ2-2; TRBD2 is perhaps the D gene, given 6 matching bases. The source material was a population of CD138-negative cells sorted from bone marrow. What the cell subset or site label conveys for this sample: bone marrow mononuclear cells depleted of CD138+ plasma/myeloma cells by negative magnetic selection. The receptor comes from a donor at least 40 years old with multiple myeloma. DNA sequence: TGTGCCAGCAACCCAACCCCAGGCGGGGAGCTGCTTTTT. Its protein reads: CASNPTPGGELLF.